Presented here are 9 T cell receptor beta chains from one specimen sequenced in a study of T cells after yellow fever vaccination. One entry per CDR3 protein, called by TCRdb with MiXCR from the 5' RACE reads. The sample holds some 670,000 distinct CDR3 sequences; 9% to 15% are singletons and the top ten take about 15%. Material: PBMCs, obtained on the day of the yellow fever booster vaccination. The receptor set was obtained from a man aged 25-40 years who received the YFV17D yellow fever vaccine.

The V gene is TRBV9, the J gene TRBJ2-2; maybe TRBD2 (5 bases). The V gene's germline CDR1 is SGDLS and CDR2 YYNGEE. The CDR3 covers 15 residues. Deletions cut 2 bases from V and 4 bases from J, with 12 bases between. The chain's CDR3 is CASSVGTEGTGELFF. As DNA, the CDR3 is TGTGCCAGCAGCGTGGGTACCGAGGGCACCGGGGAGCTGTTTTTT.

This clonotype was detected a few times. This chain joins TRBV30 and TRBJ2-2, with 10 bases fitting TRBD2. This CDR3 has 14 residues. V lost 4 bases to trimming and J lost 10 bases; unmatched junction nucleotides: 9. Germline V gene sequence: CDR1 GTSNPN, CDR2 SVGIG (reference sequence). DNA for the CDR3: TGTGCCTGGAACCTAGAGCGGGGGGGGGCGGAGCTGTTTTTT. It is translated as CAWNLERGGAELFF.

In this sample, this clonotype turned up a few times. In nucleotides, the CDR3 is TGTGCCAGCAGCCAAATTTCAACCTACGAGCAGTACTTC. Translation: CASSQISTYEQYF. The chain has TRBV3-1 and TRBJ2-7; D unclear. The CDR3 runs to 13 residues. Looked up from germline, CDR1 is LGHDT and CDR2 is YNNKEL (reference sequence). The V end lost 2 bases, the J end lost 2 bases, and 7 bases lay between the germline ends.

The V and J genes are TRBV9 and TRBJ2-5; possibly TRBD1 or TRBD2 for D (5 bases each). The germline V and J ends were trimmed by 3 bases and 7 bases, with 10 bases remaining between them. The CDR3 length is 12 residues. The germline V gene has CDR1 SGDLS and CDR2 YYNGEE. The CDR3 nucleotides are TGTGCCAGCAGCGGAGGGGCGGGGACCCAGTACTTC. It yields the protein CASSGGAGTQYF.

This clonotype showed up many times. The genes are TRBV12-3 or TRBV12-4 and TRBJ2-7; 7 bases match TRBD1. This CDR3 contains 15 residues. After removal of 4 bases from V and 2 bases from J, the junction contained 8 bases not matched to a gene. The DNA for the CDR3 is TGTGCCAGCAGTTCCCAGGGGGATAGAGCCTACGAGCAGTACTTC. This sequence encodes CASSSQGDRAYEQYF.

The chain couples TRBV24-1 to TRBJ2-5, with D perhaps given as TRBD1 or TRBD2 (5 bases each). This CDR3 has 14 residues. The germline V gene encodes CDR1 KGHDR and CDR2 SFDVKD. Deletions cut 5 bases from V and 4 bases from J, with 13 bases between. CDR3 amino acids: CATSVGARGETQYF. Written as DNA, the CDR3 is TGTGCCACCAGTGTCGGGGCGAGGGGAGAGACCCAGTACTTC.

This clonotype was seen only a few times. The CDR3 DNA follows: TGTGCCAGCAGCGGAACAGGGGGAGGGGGAGAGCAGTTCTTC. It translates to CASSGTGGGGEQFF. The chain recombines TRBV7-2 with TRBJ2-1; D might be TRBD1 (8 bases). The germline V gene has CDR1 SGHTA and CDR2 FQGNSA. The CDR3 runs 14 residues. Trimming took off 5 bases at V and 10 bases at J, with 18 bases between the two ends.

This chain uses TRBV6-5 with TRBJ1-1; D remains ambiguous. This CDR3 comprises 12 residues. Trimming shortened V by 6 bases and J by 3 bases, and 8 bases separated the two germline ends. CDR1 is MNHEY, CDR2 SVGAGI, per germline. The CDR3 spells CASRLTDTEAFF. The CDR3 DNA is TGTGCCAGCAGACTGACTGACACTGAAGCTTTCTTT.

The chain uses TRBV28 and TRBJ2-6; D unclear. The V gene lost 10 bases and the J gene lost 0 bases, with 13 bases spanning the gap. This CDR3 contains 15 residues. Per the germline V gene, CDR1 is MDHEN and CDR2 is SYDVKM. CDR3 protein: CATQIFSSGANVLTF. In DNA, the CDR3 is TGTGCCACCCAGATTTTCAGCTCTGGGGCCAACGTCCTGACTTTC.